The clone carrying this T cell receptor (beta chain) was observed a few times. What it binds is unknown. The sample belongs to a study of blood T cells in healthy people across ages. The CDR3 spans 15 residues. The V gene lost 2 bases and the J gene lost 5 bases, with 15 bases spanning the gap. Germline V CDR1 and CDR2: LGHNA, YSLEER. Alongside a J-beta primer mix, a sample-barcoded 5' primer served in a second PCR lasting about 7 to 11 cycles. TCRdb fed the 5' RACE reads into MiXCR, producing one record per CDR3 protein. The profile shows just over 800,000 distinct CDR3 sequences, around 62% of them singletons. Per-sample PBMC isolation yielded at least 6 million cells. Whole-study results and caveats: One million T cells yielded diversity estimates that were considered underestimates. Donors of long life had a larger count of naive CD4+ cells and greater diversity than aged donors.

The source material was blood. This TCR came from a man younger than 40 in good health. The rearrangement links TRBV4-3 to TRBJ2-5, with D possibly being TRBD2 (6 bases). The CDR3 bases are TGCGCCAGCAGCCAACCGGGAGCCTCATTGGAGACCCAGTACTTC. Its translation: CASSQPGASLETQYF.